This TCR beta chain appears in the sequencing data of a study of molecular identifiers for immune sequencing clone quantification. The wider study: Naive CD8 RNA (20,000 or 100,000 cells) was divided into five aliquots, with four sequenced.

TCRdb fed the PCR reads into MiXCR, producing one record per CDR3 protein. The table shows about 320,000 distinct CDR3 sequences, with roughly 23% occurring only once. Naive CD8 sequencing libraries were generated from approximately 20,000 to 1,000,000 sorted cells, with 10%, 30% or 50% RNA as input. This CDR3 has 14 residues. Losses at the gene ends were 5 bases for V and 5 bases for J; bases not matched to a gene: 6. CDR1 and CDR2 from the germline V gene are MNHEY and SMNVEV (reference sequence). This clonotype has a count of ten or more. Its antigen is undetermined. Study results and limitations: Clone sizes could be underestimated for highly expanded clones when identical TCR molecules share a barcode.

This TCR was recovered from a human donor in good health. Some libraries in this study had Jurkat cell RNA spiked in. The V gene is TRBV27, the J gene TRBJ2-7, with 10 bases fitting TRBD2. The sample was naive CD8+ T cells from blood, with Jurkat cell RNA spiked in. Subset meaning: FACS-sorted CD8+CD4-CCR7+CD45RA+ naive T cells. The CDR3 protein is CASSPGLAKHEQYF. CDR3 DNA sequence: TGTGCCAGCAGTCCGGGACTAGCGAAGCACGAGCAGTACTTC.